Reported below is one T cell receptor (beta chain). The CDR3 spans 13 residues. CDR1 MRHNA and CDR2 SNTAGT come from the germline V gene. The V end lost 11 bases, the J end lost 0 bases, and 14 bases lay between the germline ends. These data belong to a study of blood T cell repertoires in COVID-19. Study at large: From T cells, B-cell-depleted T cells, or PBMCs came the material, which was cDNA or gDNA.

Method: immunoSEQ multiplex PCR; TCRdb's copy keeps in-frame clones and lacks some. In the table there are under 35,000 clones, about 85% of which are singletons. The sequence derives from a man between 65 and 80 years old with acute or convalescent COVID-19. The specimen was peripheral blood. This chain connects TRBV6-4 to TRBJ2-7; D ambiguous. This CDR3 reads CARRGVSSYEQYF. The CDR3 DNA is TGTGCCCGCCGCGGCGTGAGCTCCTACGAGCAGTACTTC.